What follows is one T cell receptor beta chain and its context. It has no known antigen specificity. No base quality information exists; no much larger clone differs at one position. At the junction V is shortened by 4 bases and J by 0 bases, with 9 bases in between. Inclusive of the bounding cysteine and phenylalanine, the CDR3 is 13 residues long. The read is trimmed to its CDR3 DNA, 39 bases read in frame from base 1. CDR1 and CDR2 are read off the germline V gene as SQVTM and ANQGSEA. This specimen comes from a study of shared clonotypes between healthy human individuals (TCRdb year 2020). Context from the whole study: A couple of women and three men aged 18 to 49 years were included in the cohort. To increase sequencing depth and limit assay-specific biases, different laboratories used diverse techniques to prepare libraries and sequence TCR repertoires. For each donor, CD4 naive and CD4 memory were each run on three plates, CD8 naive on two plates, and CD8 memory on one plate. Blood TCR repertoires of several healthy adults were deeply sequenced to estimate repertoire size and the extent of clonotype sharing between individuals. Per donor, leukapheresis produced somewhere between about 0.94 and 9.5 billion PBMCs. Paper-wide results and their limitations: Pairwise subsampling indicated that sequencing depth was expected to affect the degree of clonotype sharing among donors. Only blood was sampled, and tissue TCR repertoires likely differ from those in blood. About 4.5% of naive CD4, more than 3% of naive CD8, roughly 2.4% of memory CD4, and about 0.4% of memory CD8 clonotypes were shared across several donors. Clonotypes shared by all four sorted-subset donors showed higher generation probabilities than non-shared clonotypes. Incomplete sequencing was indicated by rarefaction of sorted-subset datasets, despite the large sequencing depth. Naive subsets generally had larger estimated clonotype richness than memory subsets did. The small number of donors limited the genetic and exposure-history diversity represented.

The donors were healthy, HIV-negative adults who had no recently reported acute infections or vaccinations. Only Caucasian adults living in Nashville, Tennessee, USA were represented among the donors. Magnetic negative selection was used to enrich CD4+ T cells, after which naive cells were positively selected on CD45RA and the negative fraction became the memory subset. Blood was obtained by leukapheresis, after which PBMCs were separated by Ficoll-Histopaque density gradient centrifugation and cryopreserved in liquid nitrogen vapor phase. Analytical flow cytometry was used to check the purity and quantity of each magnetically sorted T cell population. Each sorted fraction had its genomic DNA isolated and then quantified by UV absorbance on a Nanodrop 2000c. Using the deep immunoSEQ assay, multiplex PCR amplified TCR CDR3 regions from genomic DNA. For each cell subset, the extracted genomic DNA was distributed evenly across all wells of several immunoSEQ 96-well plates, and each plate served as one replicate. Each replicate PCR for sorted subsets received about 210 ng genomic DNA, equal to about 29,000 T cell genomes. Purified libraries were measured with a Qubit 3.0 fluorometer, size-checked on a Bioanalyzer 2100, and measured again with the KAPA Library Quantification kit. Each immunoSEQ 96-well plate was sequenced on its own single-read 150-cycle Illumina NextSeq 550 flow cell. Regarding the original processing steps: Because only junctional sequences without quality scores were contained in the immunoSEQ output, filtering matching that applied to full-length reads could not be performed. To assign V/J genes and CDR3, sequences were annotated using PyIR, a Python wrapper for IgBLAST v1.9, with IMGT germline references. Any read was removed if the V/J assignment was weak (E-value above 1e-6), the CDR3 was missing, or the read contained stop codons, out-of-frame junctions, or ambiguous translated residues. V3J clonotypes were defined as sequences sharing an identical inferred V gene, J gene, and CDR3 amino acid sequence. The percentage overlap between two repertoires was calculated by dividing the number of shared unique clonotypes by the size of the smaller repertoire. Repertoire richness was assessed with RTK rarefaction, the Chao1 estimator, and Recon v2.1 estimates of unobserved clonotypes. OLGA was used to compute generation probabilities for all TCRbeta clonotypes that the gDNA method yielded from a handful of donors. Drawn from immuneACCESS, this table holds only the in-frame rearrangements with V and J called that TCRdb kept. Clones are partly lost; checked studies trace under half to an unresolved V gene and leave the rest unexplained. That table is the source of V, J and clone size, and D and trimming were worked out from the DNA. For this sample the table gives about 1 million clones, of which roughly 80% were detected only once. Approximately 1.5% of the sample belongs to the ten largest clones.

Recombination joined TRBV29-1 with TRBJ1-1; the D gene is unclear. The receptor's source is a man between 18 and 29 years old in good health. Sequenced input: memory CD4+ T cells sorted from blood. According to the study, the label for this sample's cell subset or site signals: CD45RA-negative fraction. The DNA sequence is TGCAGCGTTGTTCCCTCTTTGAACACTGAAGCTTTCTTT. Protein translation: CSVVPSLNTEAFF.